Here is one T cell receptor (beta chain) with its context. The data were produced by immunoSEQ multiplex PCR, yet TCRdb's version contains in-frame clones alone and is incomplete. This table holds about 180,000 clones, 86% found once. This sample was taken from a study of blood T cell repertoires in COVID-19. Study in general: The study drew acute and convalescent COVID-19 samples from the United States, Italy and Spain. Nucleic acid was either cDNA or gDNA, and it came from T cells, B-cell-depleted T cells, or PBMCs.

The length of the CDR3 is 16 residues. The germline V gene encodes CDR1 SGHNT and CDR2 YYREEE (reference sequence). V trimming: 5 bases; J trimming: 5 bases; junction bases outside the gene matches: 15. This clonotype originated in a woman in her twenties or thirties with active or convalescent COVID-19. V gene TRBV5-4 combines with J gene TRBJ1-2, with 7 positions matching TRBD1. Sequencing was carried out using peripheral blood. The CDR3: CASRLGAPGQPYGYTF. DNA of the CDR3: TGTGCCAGCAGGCTTGGGGCGCCGGGACAGCCATATGGCTACACCTTC.